This TCR beta chain stems from a study of blood T cell repertoires in COVID-19. Study-wide context: The study drew acute and convalescent COVID-19 samples from the United States, Italy and Spain. Sources were T cells, B-cell-depleted T cells, or PBMCs; the material itself was cDNA or gDNA.

Trimming left V 6 bases short and J 1 base short, with 9 bases between. The CDR3 extends over 13 amino acids. Germline-derived CDR1 and CDR2 are WNHNN and SYGVQD (reference sequence). Source study methods: Counts of nucleated cells, estimated from reference gene primer amplification, were obtained. Repertoires were generated with immunoSEQ multiplex PCR, while TCRdb's copy carries only in-frame clones and drops some. That table gives V, J and clone size, and the DNA gave D and trimming. The data hold 200,000 to 300,000 clones, with 75% to 85% observed a single time. Patients at the Seattle site were enrolled during active infection and followed longitudinally.

This receptor was taken from a man between 45 and 60 years old with COVID-19, enrolled during active disease. The sequencing input was peripheral blood. The rearrangement links TRBV10-1 to TRBJ1-1; no clear D. The DNA for the CDR3 is TGCGCCAGCAGGAGGCCACAGAACACTGAAGCTTTCTTT. Its translation: CASRRPQNTEAFF.